This T cell receptor (beta chain) was captured by sequencing in a study of technical replicates of blood from four donors. Sequencing was performed with immunoSEQ multiplex PCR; in TCRdb, only in-frame clones are kept and a portion is missing. The data contain 75,000 to 90,000 clones, approximately 94% of them seen just once; the ten biggest clones take up 0.25%. The CDR3 spans 10 residues. Deletions cut 9 bases from V and 8 bases from J, with 8 bases between. Germline CDR1 reads MNHEY; CDR2 reads SVGAGI. The TCR comes from a human donor in good health. The chain couples TRBV6-5 to TRBJ1-5; D not certain. What was sequenced was T cells isolated from PBMCs. The CDR3 reads CASGGKPQHF. The DNA of the CDR3 is TGTGCCAGTGGCGGGAAGCCCCAGCATTTT.